A selection of T cell receptor beta chains follows, all from one sample in a study of beta chain features in type 1 diabetes. Clones were read by immunoSEQ multiplex PCR, and TCRdb kept only the in-frame ones, dropping some. The table has fewer than 900,000 clones, under 20% seen once. Material for sequencing was naive CD4+ T cells from blood. The source is a woman aged 18-29 years in good health. CDR3s include the opening cysteine and the closing phenylalanine or tryptophan. The order of the fields is V gene, J gene, clone size, D gene, CDR3 protein, CDR3 DNA. D genes are given only for firm matches. Size tells how often a clone was seen (once, few, many) or the class of an expanded clone, and some rows leave it out.

v_call: TRBV6-1; j_call: TRBJ2-7; clone_size: NA; d_call: TRBD1; cdr3_aa: CASSGPLGRDSDYEQYF; cdr3_nt: TGTGCCAGCAGTGGCCCCCTAGGCCGGGACAGCGACTACGAGCAGTACTTC
v_call: TRBV5-4; j_call: TRBJ2-2; clone_size: few; d_call: TRBD2; cdr3_aa: CASSLSSGSTFAGELFF; cdr3_nt: TGTGCCAGCAGCTTGTCTAGCGGGAGTACCTTTGCCGGGGAGCTGTTTTTT
v_call: TRBV6-1; j_call: TRBJ1-5; clone_size: NA; d_call: NA; cdr3_aa: CASSGNTRPAPQHF; cdr3_nt: TGTGCCAGCAGTGGTAACACAAGGCCAGCGCCCCAGCATTTT
v_call: TRBV4-3; j_call: TRBJ1-4; clone_size: few; d_call: TRBD1; cdr3_aa: CASSQGQGGEKLFF; cdr3_nt: TGCGCCAGCAGCCAGGGACAGGGAGGTGAAAAACTGTTTTTT
v_call: TRBV7-2; j_call: TRBJ2-1; clone_size: NA; d_call: NA; cdr3_aa: CASSFFHEQFF; cdr3_nt: TGTGCCAGCAGCTTTTTCCATGAGCAGTTCTTC
v_call: TRBV27; j_call: TRBJ2-7; clone_size: NA; d_call: NA; cdr3_aa: CASSLLRSGSSYEQYF; cdr3_nt: TGTGCCAGCAGTTTATTACGTAGCGGCAGCTCCTACGAGCAGTACTTC
v_call: TRBV5-4; j_call: TRBJ2-1; clone_size: few; d_call: NA; cdr3_aa: CASSSGREQFF; cdr3_nt: TGTGCCAGCAGCTCCGGGCGAGAGCAGTTCTTC
v_call: TRBV5-4; j_call: TRBJ2-4; clone_size: few; d_call: TRBD2; cdr3_aa: CASTKGGLAGENIQYF; cdr3_nt: TGTGCCAGCACGAAAGGGGGGCTAGCGGGAGAAAACATTCAGTACTTC
v_call: TRBV9; j_call: TRBJ1-5; clone_size: few; d_call: TRBD1; cdr3_aa: CASSAGTGANQPQHF; cdr3_nt: TGTGCCAGCAGCGCGGGGACAGGCGCGAATCAGCCCCAGCATTTT
v_call: TRBV6-6; j_call: TRBJ1-5; clone_size: few; d_call: TRBD1; cdr3_aa: CASSSGQHQPQHF; cdr3_nt: TGTGCCAGCAGTTCGGGACAGCATCAGCCCCAGCATTTT
v_call: TRBV21-1; j_call: TRBJ2-1; clone_size: few; d_call: NA; cdr3_aa: CASTIRLEGRGDEQFF; cdr3_nt: TGTGCCAGCACCATCCGCCTGGAGGGCCGGGGAGATGAGCAGTTCTTC
v_call: TRBV6-5; j_call: TRBJ1-5; clone_size: NA; d_call: NA; cdr3_aa: CASSYAPSQPQHF; cdr3_nt: TGTGCCAGCAGTTATGCTCCCAGTCAGCCCCAGCATTTT
v_call: TRBV7-2; j_call: TRBJ2-7; clone_size: few; d_call: NA; cdr3_aa: CASSLKAFYEQYF; cdr3_nt: TGTGCCAGCAGCTTGAAGGCCTTCTACGAGCAGTACTTC
v_call: TRBV9; j_call: TRBJ2-5; clone_size: NA; d_call: TRBD1; cdr3_aa: CASSVGQGGETQYF; cdr3_nt: TGTGCCAGCAGCGTAGGACAGGGTGGGGAGACCCAGTACTTC
v_call: TRBV2; j_call: TRBJ1-2; clone_size: NA; d_call: NA; cdr3_aa: CASTELFEEYYGYTF; cdr3_nt: TGTGCCAGCACCGAACTCTTCGAGGAGTACTATGGCTACACCTTC
v_call: TRBV7-9; j_call: TRBJ2-5; clone_size: few; d_call: TRBD1; cdr3_aa: CASSLAPGQGVETQYF; cdr3_nt: TGTGCCAGCAGCCTAGCGCCGGGACAGGGGGTGGAGACCCAGTACTTC